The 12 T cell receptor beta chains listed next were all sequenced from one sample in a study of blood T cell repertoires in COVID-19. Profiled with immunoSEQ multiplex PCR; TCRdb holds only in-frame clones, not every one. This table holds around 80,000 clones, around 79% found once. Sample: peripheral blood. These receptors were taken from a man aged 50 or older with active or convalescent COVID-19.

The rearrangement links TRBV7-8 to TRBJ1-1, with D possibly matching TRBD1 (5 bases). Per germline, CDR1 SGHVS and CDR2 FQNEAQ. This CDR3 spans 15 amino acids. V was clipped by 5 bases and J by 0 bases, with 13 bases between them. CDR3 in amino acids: CASSPQGWVNTEAFF. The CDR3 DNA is TGTGCCAGCAGCCCTCAGGGTTGGGTGAACACTGAAGCTTTCTTT. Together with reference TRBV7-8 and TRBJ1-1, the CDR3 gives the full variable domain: GAGVSQSPRYKVAKRGQDVALRCDPISGHVSLFWYQQALGQGPEFLTYFQNEAQLDKSGLPSDRFFAERPEGSVSTLKIQRTQQEDSAVYLCASSPQGWVNTEAFFGQGTRLTVV.

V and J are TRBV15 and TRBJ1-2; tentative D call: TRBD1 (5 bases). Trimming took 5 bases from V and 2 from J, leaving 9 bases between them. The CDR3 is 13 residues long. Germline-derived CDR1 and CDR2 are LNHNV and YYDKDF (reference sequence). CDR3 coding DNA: TGTGCCACCAGCTTTGACAGAAACTATGGCTACACCTTC. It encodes CATSFDRNYGYTF. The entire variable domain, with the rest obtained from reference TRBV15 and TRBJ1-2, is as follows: DAMVIQNPRYQVTQFGKPVTLSCSQTLNHNVMYWYQQKSSQAPKLLFHYYDKDFNNEADTPDNFQSRRPNTSFCFLDIRSPGLGDTAMYLCATSFDRNYGYTFGSGTRLTVV.

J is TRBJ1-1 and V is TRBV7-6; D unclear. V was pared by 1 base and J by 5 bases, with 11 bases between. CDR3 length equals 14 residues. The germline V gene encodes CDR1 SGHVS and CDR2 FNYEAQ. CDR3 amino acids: CASSLGGPRTEAFF. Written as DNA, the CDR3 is TGTGCCAGCAGCTTAGGCGGCCCTCGGACTGAAGCTTTCTTT.

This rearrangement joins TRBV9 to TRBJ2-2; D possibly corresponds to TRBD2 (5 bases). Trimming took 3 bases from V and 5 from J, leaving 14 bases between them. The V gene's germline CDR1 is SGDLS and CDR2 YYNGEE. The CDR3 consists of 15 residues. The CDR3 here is CASSDSGIWTGELFF. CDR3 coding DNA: TGTGCCAGCAGCGACTCGGGGATTTGGACCGGGGAGCTGTTTTTT. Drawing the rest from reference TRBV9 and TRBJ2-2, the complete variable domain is DSGVTQTPKHLITATGQRVTLRCSPRSGDLSVYWYQQSLDQGLQFLIQYYNGEERAKGNILERFSAQQFPDLHSELNLSSLELGDSALYFCASSDSGIWTGELFFGEGSRLTVL.

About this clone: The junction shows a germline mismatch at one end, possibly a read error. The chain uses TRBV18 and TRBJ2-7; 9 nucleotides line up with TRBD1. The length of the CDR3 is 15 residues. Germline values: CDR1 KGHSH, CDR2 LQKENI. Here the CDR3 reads CASSTPGTGMYEQYF. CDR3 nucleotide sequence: TGTGCCAGCTCAACACCGGGGACAGGGATGTACGAGCAGTACTTC.

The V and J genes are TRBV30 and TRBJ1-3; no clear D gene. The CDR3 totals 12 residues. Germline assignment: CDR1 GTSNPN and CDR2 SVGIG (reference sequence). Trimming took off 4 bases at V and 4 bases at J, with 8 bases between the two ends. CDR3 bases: TGTGCCTGGACGGCGCGGGGAAACACCATATATTTT. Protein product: CAWTARGNTIYF.

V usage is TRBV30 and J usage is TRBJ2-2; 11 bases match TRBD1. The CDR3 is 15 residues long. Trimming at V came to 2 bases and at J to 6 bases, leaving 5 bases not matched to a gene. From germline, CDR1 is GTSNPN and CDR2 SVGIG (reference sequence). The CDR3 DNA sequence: TGTGCCTGGAGTCCACTGGGACAGGGGGCCGGGGAGCTGTTTTTT. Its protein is CAWSPLGQGAGELFF.

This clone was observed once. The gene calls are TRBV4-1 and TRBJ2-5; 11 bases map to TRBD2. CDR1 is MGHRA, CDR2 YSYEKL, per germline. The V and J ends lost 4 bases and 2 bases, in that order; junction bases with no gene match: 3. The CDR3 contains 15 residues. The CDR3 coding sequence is TGCGCCAGCAGCCTATGGACTAGCGGGCAAGAGACCCAGTACTTC. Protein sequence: CASSLWTSGQETQYF.

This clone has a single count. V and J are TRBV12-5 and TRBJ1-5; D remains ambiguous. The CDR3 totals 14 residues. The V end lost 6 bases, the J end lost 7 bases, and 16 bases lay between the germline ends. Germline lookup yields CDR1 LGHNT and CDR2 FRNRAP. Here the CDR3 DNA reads TGTGCTAGTGGCCCCCCGAGGGTGAGGCAGCCCCAGCATTTT. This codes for CASGPPRVRQPQHF.

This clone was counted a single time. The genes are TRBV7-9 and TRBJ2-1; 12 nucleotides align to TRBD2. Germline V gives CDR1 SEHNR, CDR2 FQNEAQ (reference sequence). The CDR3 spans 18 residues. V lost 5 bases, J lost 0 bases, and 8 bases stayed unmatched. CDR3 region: CASSPLTSGGPSYNEQFF. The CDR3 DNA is TGTGCCAGCAGCCCGTTGACTAGCGGGGGCCCCTCCTACAATGAGCAGTTCTTC.

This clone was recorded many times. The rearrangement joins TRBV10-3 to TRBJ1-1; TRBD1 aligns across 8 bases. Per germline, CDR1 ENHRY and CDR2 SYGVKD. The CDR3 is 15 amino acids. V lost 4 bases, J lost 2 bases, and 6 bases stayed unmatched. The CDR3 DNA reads TGTGCCATCAGTGCCGGACAGGGACCAAACACTGAAGCTTTCTTT. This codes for CAISAGQGPNTEAFF.

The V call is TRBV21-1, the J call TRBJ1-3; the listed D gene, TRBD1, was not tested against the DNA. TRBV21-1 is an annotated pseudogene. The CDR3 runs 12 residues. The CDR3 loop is CASSKDGNTIYF. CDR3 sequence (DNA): TGTGCCAGCAGCAAAGATGGCAACACCATATATTTT.